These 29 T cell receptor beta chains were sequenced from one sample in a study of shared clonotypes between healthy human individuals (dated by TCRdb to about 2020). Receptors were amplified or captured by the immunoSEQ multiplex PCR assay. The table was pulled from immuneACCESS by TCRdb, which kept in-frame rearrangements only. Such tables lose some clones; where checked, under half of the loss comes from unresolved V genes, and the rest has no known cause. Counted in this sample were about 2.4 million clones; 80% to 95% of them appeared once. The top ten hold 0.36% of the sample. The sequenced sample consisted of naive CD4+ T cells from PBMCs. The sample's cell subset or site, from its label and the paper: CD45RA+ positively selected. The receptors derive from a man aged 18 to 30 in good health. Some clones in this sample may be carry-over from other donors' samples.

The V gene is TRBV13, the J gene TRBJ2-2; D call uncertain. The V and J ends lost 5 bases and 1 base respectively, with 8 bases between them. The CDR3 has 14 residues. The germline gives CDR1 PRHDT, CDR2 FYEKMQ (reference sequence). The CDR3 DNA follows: TGTGCCAGCAGCCTTAGCCTGAACACCGGGGAGCTGTTTTTT. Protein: CASSLSLNTGELFF. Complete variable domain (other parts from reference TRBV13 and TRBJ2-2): AAGVIQSPRHLIKEKRETATLKCYPIPRHDTVYWYQQGPGQDPQFLISFYEKMQSDKGSIPDRFSAQQFSDYHSELNMSSLELGDSALYFCASSLSLNTGELFFGEGSRLTVL.

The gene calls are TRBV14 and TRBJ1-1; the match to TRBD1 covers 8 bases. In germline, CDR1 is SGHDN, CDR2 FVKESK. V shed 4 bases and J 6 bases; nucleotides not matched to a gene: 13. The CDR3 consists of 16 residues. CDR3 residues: CASSPWTGSFGAEAFF. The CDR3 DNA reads TGTGCCAGCAGCCCGTGGACAGGGAGCTTCGGGGCTGAAGCTTTCTTT. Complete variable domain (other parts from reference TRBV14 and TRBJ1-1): EAGVTQFPSHSVIEKGQTVTLRCDPISGHDNLYWYRRVMGKEIKFLLHFVKESKQDESGMPNNRFLAERTGGTYSTLKVQPAELEDSGVYFCASSPWTGSFGAEAFFGQGTRLTVV.

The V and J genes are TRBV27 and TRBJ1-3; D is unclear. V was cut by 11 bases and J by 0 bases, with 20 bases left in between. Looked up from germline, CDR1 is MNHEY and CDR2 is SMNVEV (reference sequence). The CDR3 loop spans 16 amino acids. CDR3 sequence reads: CARRPDSRVSGNTIYF. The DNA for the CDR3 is TGTGCCCGCCGCCCGGACTCCCGTGTCTCTGGAAACACCATATATTTT.

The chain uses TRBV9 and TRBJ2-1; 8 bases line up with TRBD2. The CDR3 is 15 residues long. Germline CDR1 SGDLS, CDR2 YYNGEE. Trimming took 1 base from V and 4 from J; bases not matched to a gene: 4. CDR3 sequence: CASSVSASGYNEQFF. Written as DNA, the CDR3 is TGTGCCAGCAGCGTAAGCGCTAGCGGGTACAATGAGCAGTTCTTC.

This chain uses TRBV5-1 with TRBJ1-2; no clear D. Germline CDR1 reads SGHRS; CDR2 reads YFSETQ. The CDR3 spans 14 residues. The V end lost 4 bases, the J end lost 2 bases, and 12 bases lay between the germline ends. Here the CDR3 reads CASSPLTRNYGYTF. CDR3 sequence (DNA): TGCGCCAGCAGCCCGTTGACTAGAAACTATGGCTACACCTTC.

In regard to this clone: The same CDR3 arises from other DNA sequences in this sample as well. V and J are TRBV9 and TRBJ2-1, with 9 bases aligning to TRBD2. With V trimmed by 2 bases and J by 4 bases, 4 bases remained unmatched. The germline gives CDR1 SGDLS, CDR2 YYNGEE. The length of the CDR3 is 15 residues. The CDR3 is CASSVSGSSYNEQFF. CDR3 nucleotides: TGTGCCAGCAGCGTTAGCGGGAGTTCATACAATGAGCAGTTCTTC.

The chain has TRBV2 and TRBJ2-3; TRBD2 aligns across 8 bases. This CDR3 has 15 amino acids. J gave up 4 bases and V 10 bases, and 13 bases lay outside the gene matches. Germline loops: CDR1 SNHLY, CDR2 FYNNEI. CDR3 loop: CATRPTSAPPDTQYF. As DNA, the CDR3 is TGTGCCACGCGCCCGACTAGCGCCCCCCCAGATACGCAGTATTTT.

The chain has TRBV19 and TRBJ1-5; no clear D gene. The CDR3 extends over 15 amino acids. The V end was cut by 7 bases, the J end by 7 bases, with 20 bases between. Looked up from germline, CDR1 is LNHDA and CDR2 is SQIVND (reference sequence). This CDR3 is CASKDGVGRGQPQHF. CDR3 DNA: TGTGCCAGTAAAGACGGCGTTGGGAGAGGCCAGCCCCAGCATTTT.

This CDR3 is CASSYSGANVLTF. The CDR3 DNA is TGTGCCAGCAGTTACTCTGGGGCCAACGTCCTGACTTTC. The chain joins TRBV6-1 to TRBJ2-6, with D unclear. Germline V CDR1 and CDR2: MNHNS, SASEGT. Trimming stripped 5 bases from V and 0 bases from J, with 2 bases between. The CDR3 runs to 13 residues.

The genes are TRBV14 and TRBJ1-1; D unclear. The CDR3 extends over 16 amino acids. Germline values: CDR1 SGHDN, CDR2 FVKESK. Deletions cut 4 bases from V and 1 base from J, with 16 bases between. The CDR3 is CASSPLGLARNTEAFF. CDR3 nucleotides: TGTGCCAGCAGCCCATTAGGACTTGCGAGGAACACTGAAGCTTTCTTT. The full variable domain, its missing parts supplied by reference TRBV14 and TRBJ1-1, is EAGVTQFPSHSVIEKGQTVTLRCDPISGHDNLYWYRRVMGKEIKFLLHFVKESKQDESGMPNNRFLAERTGGTYSTLKVQPAELEDSGVYFCASSPLGLARNTEAFFGQGTRLTVV.

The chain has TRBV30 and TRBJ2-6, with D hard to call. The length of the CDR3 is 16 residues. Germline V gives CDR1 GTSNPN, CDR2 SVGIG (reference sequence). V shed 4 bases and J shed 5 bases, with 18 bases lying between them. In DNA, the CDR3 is TGTGCCTGGATTGGGTCAGGTGGCTTTAGGGCCAACGTCCTGACTTTC. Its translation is CAWIGSGGFRANVLTF.

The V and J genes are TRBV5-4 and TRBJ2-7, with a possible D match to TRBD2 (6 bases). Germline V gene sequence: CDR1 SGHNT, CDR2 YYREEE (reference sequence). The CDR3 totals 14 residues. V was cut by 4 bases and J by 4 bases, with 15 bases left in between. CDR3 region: CASSPEGGMYEQYF. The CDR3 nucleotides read TGTGCCAGCAGCCCCGAGGGCGGGATGTACGAGCAGTACTTC.

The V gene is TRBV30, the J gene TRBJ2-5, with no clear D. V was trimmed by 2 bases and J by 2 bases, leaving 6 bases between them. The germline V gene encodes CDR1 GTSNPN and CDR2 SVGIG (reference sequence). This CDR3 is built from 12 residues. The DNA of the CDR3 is TGTGCCTGGAGTCCCGCTCAAGAGACCCAGTACTTC. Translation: CAWSPAQETQYF.

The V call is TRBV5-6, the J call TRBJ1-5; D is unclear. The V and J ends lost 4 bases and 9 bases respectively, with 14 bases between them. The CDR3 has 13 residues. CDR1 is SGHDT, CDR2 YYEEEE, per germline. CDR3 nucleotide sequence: TGTGCCAGCAGCATGGGTGGGGTTGGGCCCCAGCATTTT. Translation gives CASSMGGVGPQHF. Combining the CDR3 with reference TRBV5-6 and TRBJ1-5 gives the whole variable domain DAGVTQSPTHLIKTRGQQVTLRCSPKSGHDTVSWYQQALGQGPQFIFQYYEEEERQRGNFPDRFSGHQFPNYSSELNVNALLLGDSALYLCASSMGGVGPQHFGDGTRLSIL.

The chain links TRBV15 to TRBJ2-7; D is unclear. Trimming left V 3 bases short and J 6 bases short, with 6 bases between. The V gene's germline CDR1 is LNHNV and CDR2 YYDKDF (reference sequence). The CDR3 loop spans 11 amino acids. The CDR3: CATSSRREQYF. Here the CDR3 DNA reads TGTGCCACCAGCAGTCGACGCGAGCAGTACTTC.

The CDR3 region has the DNA TGCGCCAGCAGCTTGGCCAATGCAGGGTCCGACGAGCAGTACTTC. Its protein is CASSLANAGSDEQYF. V and J are TRBV5-1 and TRBJ2-7; D might be TRBD1 (5 bases). The CDR3 sequence is 15 residues long. Germline V gene sequence: CDR1 SGHRS, CDR2 YFSETQ. Deletions cut 0 bases from V and 5 bases from J, with 15 bases between.

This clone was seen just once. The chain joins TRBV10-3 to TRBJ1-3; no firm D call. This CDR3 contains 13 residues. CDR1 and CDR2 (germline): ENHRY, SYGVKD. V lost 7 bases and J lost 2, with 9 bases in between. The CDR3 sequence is CAIMAGPGNTIYF. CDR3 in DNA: TGTGCCATCATGGCGGGTCCTGGAAACACCATATATTTT.

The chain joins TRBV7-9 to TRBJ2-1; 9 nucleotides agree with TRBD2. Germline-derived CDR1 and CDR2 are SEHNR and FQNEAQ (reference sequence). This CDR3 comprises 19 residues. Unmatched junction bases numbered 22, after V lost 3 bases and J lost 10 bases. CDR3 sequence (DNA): TGTGCCAGCAGCTTTAATATCAGGGTAGCGGGAGAGTCACAATTGGAGCAGTTCTTC. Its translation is CASSFNIRVAGESQLEQFF.

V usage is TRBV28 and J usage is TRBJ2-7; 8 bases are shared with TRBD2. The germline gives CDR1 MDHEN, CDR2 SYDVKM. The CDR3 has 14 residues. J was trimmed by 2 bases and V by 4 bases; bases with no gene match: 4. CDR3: CASSSLAGPYEQYF. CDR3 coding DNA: TGTGCCAGCAGTTCTCTAGCGGGCCCCTACGAGCAGTACTTC.

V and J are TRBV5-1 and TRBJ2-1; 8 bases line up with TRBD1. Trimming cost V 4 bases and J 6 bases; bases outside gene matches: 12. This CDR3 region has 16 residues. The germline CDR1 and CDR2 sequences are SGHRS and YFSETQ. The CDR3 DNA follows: TGCGCCAGCAGCCCATCGGACAGGGTGTGGGCCAATGAGCAGTTCTTC. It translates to CASSPSDRVWANEQFF.

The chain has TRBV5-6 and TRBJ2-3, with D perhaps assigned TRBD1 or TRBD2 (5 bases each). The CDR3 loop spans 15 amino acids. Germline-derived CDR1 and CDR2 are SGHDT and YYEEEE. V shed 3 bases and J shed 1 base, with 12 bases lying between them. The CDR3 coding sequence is TGTGCCAGCAGCTCGGGACCGTCCCGCACAGATACGCAGTATTTT. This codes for CASSSGPSRTDTQYF.

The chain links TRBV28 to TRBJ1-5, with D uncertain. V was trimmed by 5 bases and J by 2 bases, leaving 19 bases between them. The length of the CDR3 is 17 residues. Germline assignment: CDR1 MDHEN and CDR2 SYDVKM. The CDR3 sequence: CASSLGLTGRGNQPQHF. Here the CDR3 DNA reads TGTGCCAGCAGTCTCGGCCTGACCGGTAGGGGCAATCAGCCCCAGCATTTT. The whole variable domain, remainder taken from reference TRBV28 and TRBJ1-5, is DVKVTQSSRYLVKRTGEKVFLECVQDMDHENMFWYRQDPGLGLRLIYFSYDVKMKEKGDIPEGYSVSREKKERFSLILESASTNQTSMYLCASSLGLTGRGNQPQHFGDGTRLSIL.

This chain's CDR3 is CASSLSSGGYGYTF. In DNA form, the CDR3 reads TGTGCCAGCAGTTTATCGTCAGGGGGCTATGGCTACACCTTC. V is TRBV27 and J is TRBJ1-2; 7 bases fit TRBD1. Germline CDR1 is MNHEY and CDR2 is SMNVEV (reference sequence). The CDR3 is 14 residues long. The trim removed 0 bases at V and 4 bases at J, leaving 2 bases unmatched.

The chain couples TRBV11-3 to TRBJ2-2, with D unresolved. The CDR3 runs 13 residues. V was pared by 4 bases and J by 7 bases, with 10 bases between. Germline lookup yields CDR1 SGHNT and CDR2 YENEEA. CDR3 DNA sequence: TGTGCCAGCAGCTCACTGTCCGTCGGGGAGCTGTTTTTT. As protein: CASSSLSVGELFF.

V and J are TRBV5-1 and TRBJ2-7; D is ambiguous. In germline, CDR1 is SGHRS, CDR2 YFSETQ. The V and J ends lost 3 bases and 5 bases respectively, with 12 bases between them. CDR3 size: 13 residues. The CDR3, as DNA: TGCGCCAGCAGCTCGCAGAGTTTGGACGAGCAGTACTTC. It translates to CASSSQSLDEQYF.

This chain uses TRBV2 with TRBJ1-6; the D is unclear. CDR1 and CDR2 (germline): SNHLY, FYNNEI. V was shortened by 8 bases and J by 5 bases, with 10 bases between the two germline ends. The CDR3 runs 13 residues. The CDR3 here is CASERGHNSPLHF. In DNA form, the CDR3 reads TGTGCCAGCGAGCGAGGGCATAATTCACCCCTCCACTTT.

The CDR3 nucleotides are TGTGCCAGCAGCTTCCGGGGAGCGGGAGGTTGGGCGGATACGCAGTATTTT. Its translation: CASSFRGAGGWADTQYF. This chain uses TRBV11-2 with TRBJ2-3; 9 nucleotides agree with TRBD2. The germline V gene has CDR1 SGHAT and CDR2 FQNNGV. The length of the CDR3 is 17 residues. The V gene end was trimmed by 3 bases and the J gene end by 6 bases; junction bases not matched to a gene: 13.

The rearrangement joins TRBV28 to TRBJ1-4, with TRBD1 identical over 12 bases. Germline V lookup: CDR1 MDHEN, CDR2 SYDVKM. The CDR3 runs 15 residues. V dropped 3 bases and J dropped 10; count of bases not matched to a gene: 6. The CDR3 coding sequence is TGTGCCAGCAGTTTGGCCGGGACAGGGGGCGCAAAACTGTTTTTT. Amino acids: CASSLAGTGGAKLFF.

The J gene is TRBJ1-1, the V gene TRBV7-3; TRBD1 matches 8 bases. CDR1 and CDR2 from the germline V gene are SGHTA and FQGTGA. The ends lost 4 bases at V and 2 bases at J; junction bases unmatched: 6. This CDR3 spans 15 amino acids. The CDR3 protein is CASSWGGQGNTEAFF. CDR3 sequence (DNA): TGTGCCAGCAGCTGGGGAGGACAGGGAAACACTGAAGCTTTCTTT.